What follows are 28 T cell receptor beta chains derived from one specimen sequenced in a study of blood T cell repertoires in COVID-19. Generated by immunoSEQ multiplex PCR, the TCRdb table keeps only in-frame clones and is missing some. The profile shows 110,000 to 150,000 clones, 60% to 85% of them singletons. Source material: peripheral blood. These receptors all stem from a man in his forties or fifties with active or convalescent COVID-19.

This clone has only one observation. The chain has TRBV28 and TRBJ2-7, with D possibly matching TRBD1 (6 bases). The CDR3 extends over 15 amino acids. V was cut by 6 bases and J by 3 bases, with 18 bases left in between. Germline CDR1 is MDHEN and CDR2 is SYDVKM. CDR3 region: CASSPTQGLVYEQYF. CDR3 in DNA: TGTGCCAGCAGCCCTACCCAGGGGCTGGTCTACGAGCAGTACTTC.

This clone was detected once. The chain has TRBV28 and TRBJ2-1, with TRBD2 matching over 11 bases. Germline lookup yields CDR1 MDHEN and CDR2 SYDVKM. The CDR3 is 13 residues long. Trimming removed 10 bases from V and 4 bases from J; junction bases left unmatched: 3. Written as DNA, the CDR3 is TGTGCCATCGGGACTAGCGGTTACAATGAGCAGTTCTTC. This sequence encodes CAIGTSGYNEQFF. The whole variable domain, filled in from reference TRBV28 and TRBJ2-1, reads DVKVTQSSRYLVKRTGEKVFLECVQDMDHENMFWYRQDPGLGLRLIYFSYDVKMKEKGDIPEGYSVSREKKERFSLILESASTNQTSMYLCAIGTSGYNEQFFGPGTRLTVL.

The J gene is TRBJ1-1, the V gene TRBV4-1; D possibly corresponds to TRBD1 (5 bases). V lost 4 bases to trimming and J lost 1 base, with 10 bases between them. The germline CDR1 and CDR2 sequences are MGHRA and YSYEKL. The CDR3 loop spans 14 amino acids. The chain's CDR3 is CASSPPGQNTEAFF. Here the CDR3 DNA reads TGCGCCAGCAGCCCACCAGGACAGAACACTGAAGCTTTCTTT.

The V call is TRBV20-1, the J call TRBJ1-1; D not resolved. CDR1 and CDR2 (germline): DFQATT, SNEGSKA (reference sequence). The CDR3 contains 11 residues. Trimming left V 2 bases short and J 6 bases short, with 7 bases between. DNA for the CDR3: TGCAGTGCTAGAAGAGTATCTGAAGCTTTCTTT. Its protein is CSARRVSEAFF.

The rearrangement joins TRBV9 to TRBJ2-1; possibly TRBD1 for D (5 bases). The V and J ends lost 3 bases and 7 bases respectively, with 17 bases between them. The V gene's germline CDR1 is SGDLS and CDR2 YYNGEE. This CDR3 comprises 15 residues. The CDR3 protein is CASSERQNRWNEQFF. CDR3 in DNA: TGTGCCAGCAGCGAACGACAGAACAGATGGAATGAGCAGTTCTTC.

The chain links TRBV6-5 to TRBJ2-7, with no clear D. Germline V gives CDR1 MNHEY, CDR2 SVGAGI. CDR3 length: 11 amino acids. V lost 6 bases, J lost 5 bases, and 8 bases lay in between. The CDR3 region has the DNA TGTGCCAGCAGACGTGACAACGAGCAGTACTTC. Encoded protein: CASRRDNEQYF.

This clone was seen a few times. The chain employs TRBV5-1 and TRBJ1-1; TRBD1 might be the D (5 bases). Germline CDR1 is SGHRS and CDR2 is YFSETQ. This CDR3 has 13 amino acids. V shed 6 bases and J shed 4 bases, with 13 bases lying between them. CDR3 in amino acids: CASTLRGGTEAFF. The CDR3 DNA reads TGCGCCAGCACTCTACGGGGGGGCACTGAAGCTTTCTTT.

The J gene is TRBJ2-3, the V gene TRBV18; 11 nucleotides match TRBD2. The V gene's germline CDR1 is KGHSH and CDR2 LQKENI. Trimming cost V 5 bases and J 2 bases; bases outside gene matches: 15. The CDR3 consists of 19 residues. CDR3 sequence reads: CASSSLTSGMSPLTDTQYF. The DNA for the CDR3 is TGTGCCAGCTCATCCTTGACTAGCGGGATGTCTCCCCTCACAGATACGCAGTATTTT.

The rearrangement links TRBV11-2 to TRBJ2-7; TRBD2 agrees at 10 bases. CDR1 is SGHAT and CDR2 is FQNNGV in the germline V gene. There are 17 residues in the CDR3. V trimming: 2 bases; J trimming: 3 bases; junction bases outside the gene matches: 10. This CDR3 is CASSLIGELAGFYEQYF. The CDR3 nucleotides read TGTGCCAGCAGCTTAATCGGGGAACTAGCGGGATTCTACGAGCAGTACTTC.

V and J are TRBV19 and TRBJ1-5; TRBD1 matches 9 bases. Germline trimming cut 3 bases from V and 7 bases from J; bases unmatched to any gene: 10. The CDR3 has 16 amino acids. The germline V gene encodes CDR1 LNHDA and CDR2 SQIVND (reference sequence). In nucleotides, the CDR3 is TGTGCCAGTAGTATCACCCCGACAGGGGGAGGACAGCCCCAGCATTTT. Translated: CASSITPTGGGQPQHF.

Concerning this clone: Other DNA sequences in this sample translate to the same CDR3. This chain uses TRBV29-1 with TRBJ2-4, with 12 positions matching TRBD1. This CDR3 is built from 13 residues. Germline V gene data show CDR1 as SQVTM and CDR2 as ANQGSEA. The J segment lost 9 bases and the V segment lost 6 bases, leaving 6 bases of the junction unmatched. The CDR3 is CSVPGQGASIQYF. CDR3 DNA sequence: TGCAGCGTGCCGGGACAGGGGGCGAGCATTCAGTACTTC.

The chain combines TRBV27 with TRBJ1-2; D is possibly TRBD1 (5 bases). The V end was cut by 4 bases, the J end by 4 bases, with 10 bases between. Germline CDR1 and CDR2: MNHEY and SMNVEV (reference sequence). The length of the CDR3 is 13 residues. The chain's CDR3 is CASSSRGGYGYTF. In DNA, the CDR3 is TGTGCCAGCAGTTCCCGGGGGGGCTATGGCTACACCTTC.

This chain links TRBV28 with TRBJ1-1, with 11 positions matching TRBD1. The CDR3 spans 18 residues. Trimming at V came to 5 bases and at J to 1 base, leaving 12 bases not matched to a gene. Germline loops: CDR1 MDHEN, CDR2 SYDVKM. The CDR3, as DNA: TGTGCCAGCAGTGCCCCGGGGGACAGGGGGATTGAGAACACTGAAGCTTTCTTT. Amino acids: CASSAPGDRGIENTEAFF.

The chain is built from TRBV12-3 or TRBV12-4 and TRBJ1-2; no reliable D call. This CDR3 is built from 12 residues. V lost 6 bases and J lost 8, with 13 bases in between. CDR3: CASRGVGMGYTF. The CDR3 coding sequence is TGTGCCAGCAGAGGTGTCGGGATGGGCTACACCTTC.

The chain carries TRBV7-2 and TRBJ1-1; the D gene is possibly TRBD1 (5 bases). CDR1 SGHTA and CDR2 FQGNSA come from the germline V gene. The CDR3 has 13 residues. V was pared by 5 bases and J by 3 bases, with 10 bases between. The CDR3 nucleotides are TGTGCCAGCAGCCGCGACAGCTACACTGAAGCTTTCTTT. Encoded protein: CASSRDSYTEAFF.

The chain employs TRBV28 and TRBJ1-5; 7 positions agree with TRBD1. Trimming at V came to 7 bases and at J to 1 base, leaving 13 bases not matched to a gene. CDR1 is MDHEN, CDR2 SYDVKM, per germline. The CDR3 spans 17 residues. CDR3 sequence (DNA): TGTGCCAGCATCCCCCGAGGGGACAGAATAAGCAATCAGCCCCAGCATTTT. Its translation: CASIPRGDRISNQPQHF. Supplemented by reference TRBV28 and TRBJ1-5, the full variable domain reads DVKVTQSSRYLVKRTGEKVFLECVQDMDHENMFWYRQDPGLGLRLIYFSYDVKMKEKGDIPEGYSVSREKKERFSLILESASTNQTSMYLCASIPRGDRISNQPQHFGDGTRLSIL.

The V gene is TRBV5-1, the J gene TRBJ2-1, with TRBD2 matching 9 bases. Germline CDR1 is SGHRS and CDR2 is YFSETQ. The junction had 13 bases not matched to a gene; V was cut back by 0 bases and J by 6 bases. The CDR3 is 18 residues long. CDR3 sequence reads: CASSLGLGLAGNVNEQFF. The CDR3 region has the DNA TGCGCCAGCAGCTTGGGGTTAGGGCTAGCGGGAAATGTCAATGAGCAGTTCTTC. The entire variable domain, with the rest obtained from reference TRBV5-1 and TRBJ2-1, is as follows: KAGVTQTPRYLIKTRGQQVTLSCSPISGHRSVSWYQQTPGQGLQFLFEYFSETQRNKGNFPGRFSGRQFSNSRSEMNVSTLELGDSALYLCASSLGLGLAGNVNEQFFGPGTRLTVL.

This chain links TRBV18 with TRBJ2-7, with TRBD1 identical over 9 bases. The CDR3 length is 15 residues. The germline V gene encodes CDR1 KGHSH and CDR2 LQKENI. V lost 5 bases and J lost 2; bases outside the gene matches: 7. As DNA, the CDR3 is TGTGCCAGCTCAAAATACCGGGACAGGGCCTACGAGCAGTACTTC. Translated: CASSKYRDRAYEQYF.

This sequence joins TRBV14 and TRBJ2-1, with no clear D. The CDR3 spans 11 residues. V lost 1 base and J lost 10, with 5 bases in between. CDR1 and CDR2 from the germline V gene are SGHDN and FVKESK. The CDR3 sequence is CASSQGTEQFF. In nucleotides, the CDR3 is TGTGCCAGCAGCCAAGGAACAGAGCAGTTCTTC.

This clone has just a few counts. J is TRBJ1-1 and V is TRBV16; tentatively, D is TRBD1 (5 bases). Looked up from germline, CDR1 is KGHSY and CDR2 is FQNENV. Trimming pared 4 bases from V and 1 base from J, leaving 7 bases between. The length of the CDR3 is 13 residues. CDR3 sequence (DNA): TGTGCCAGCAGCCGCAGGGAGAACACTGAAGCTTTCTTT. It translates to CASSRRENTEAFF.

The V gene is TRBV12-3 or TRBV12-4, the J gene TRBJ2-3; D not resolved. V was cut by 6 bases and J by 3 bases, with 10 bases left in between. The CDR3 spans 13 residues. The CDR3 bases are TGTGCCAGCAGCTTTACGGGTACAGATACGCAGTATTTT. It specifies CASSFTGTDTQYF.

This clone was seen more than once but under ten times. V usage is TRBV6-5 and J usage is TRBJ2-1; D is possibly TRBD2 (6 bases). The CDR3 totals 13 residues. Germline-derived CDR1 and CDR2 are MNHEY and SVGAGI. Trimming took 8 bases from V and 6 from J, leaving 14 bases between them. CDR3 sequence (DNA): TGTGCCAGCCTCCGGGCGACTAGCAATGAGCAGTTCTTC. This encodes CASLRATSNEQFF.

This chain joins TRBV10-2 and TRBJ2-3, with TRBD2 matching over 9 bases. V shed 3 bases, J shed 1 base, and the junction held 2 bases outside the gene matches. Germline-derived CDR1 and CDR2 are WSHSY and SAAADI. The CDR3 spans 15 residues. The DNA for the CDR3 is TGCGCCAGCAGTGACGCGGGAGGGCGCACAGATACGCAGTATTTT. It codes for CASSDAGGRTDTQYF.

CDR3 protein: CASSLPSTGTGTQYF. CDR3 bases: TGTGCCAGCAGTCTACCTTCGACAGGGACGGGGACCCAGTACTTC. The genes are TRBV13 and TRBJ2-5; TRBD1 matches at 7 bases. Germline loops: CDR1 PRHDT, CDR2 FYEKMQ (reference sequence). The CDR3 length is 15 residues. J gave up 7 bases and V 6 bases, and 14 bases lay outside the gene matches.

The V call is TRBV10-2, the J call TRBJ2-1, with 9 bases aligning to TRBD2. The length of the CDR3 is 15 residues. With V trimmed by 6 bases and J by 2 bases, 5 bases remained unmatched. Germline loops: CDR1 WSHSY, CDR2 SAAADI. The CDR3 protein is CASRSSGSPYNEQFF. DNA of the CDR3: TGCGCCAGCAGGAGTAGCGGGAGCCCCTACAATGAGCAGTTCTTC.

The V gene is TRBV27, the J gene TRBJ1-3, with unresolved D. CDR3 size: 17 residues. From germline, CDR1 is MNHEY and CDR2 SMNVEV (reference sequence). Trimming stripped 10 bases from V and 0 bases from J, with 22 bases between. DNA of the CDR3: TGTGCCACCTTAGGAAGTGCGAGGGTTTTCTCTGGAAACACCATATATTTT. The encoded protein is CATLGSARVFSGNTIYF.

V usage is TRBV27 and J usage is TRBJ1-2; 7 nucleotides agree with TRBD1. Germline CDR1 MNHEY, CDR2 SMNVEV (reference sequence). This CDR3 has 15 amino acids. Unmatched junction bases numbered 10, after V lost 3 bases and J lost 6 bases. CDR3 region: CASSFLQGIRNGYTF. The CDR3 coding sequence is TGTGCCAGCAGTTTCTTACAGGGGATACGGAATGGCTACACCTTC.

The rearrangement links TRBV20-1 to TRBJ2-1; 7 bases align to TRBD2. V lost 3 bases, J lost 4 bases, and 3 bases stayed unmatched. Germline-derived CDR1 and CDR2 are DFQATT and SNEGSKA (reference sequence). CDR3 length equals 13 residues. This CDR3 reads CSASSSGYNEQFF. In nucleotides, the CDR3 is TGCAGTGCTAGTTCTAGCGGTTACAATGAGCAGTTCTTC.